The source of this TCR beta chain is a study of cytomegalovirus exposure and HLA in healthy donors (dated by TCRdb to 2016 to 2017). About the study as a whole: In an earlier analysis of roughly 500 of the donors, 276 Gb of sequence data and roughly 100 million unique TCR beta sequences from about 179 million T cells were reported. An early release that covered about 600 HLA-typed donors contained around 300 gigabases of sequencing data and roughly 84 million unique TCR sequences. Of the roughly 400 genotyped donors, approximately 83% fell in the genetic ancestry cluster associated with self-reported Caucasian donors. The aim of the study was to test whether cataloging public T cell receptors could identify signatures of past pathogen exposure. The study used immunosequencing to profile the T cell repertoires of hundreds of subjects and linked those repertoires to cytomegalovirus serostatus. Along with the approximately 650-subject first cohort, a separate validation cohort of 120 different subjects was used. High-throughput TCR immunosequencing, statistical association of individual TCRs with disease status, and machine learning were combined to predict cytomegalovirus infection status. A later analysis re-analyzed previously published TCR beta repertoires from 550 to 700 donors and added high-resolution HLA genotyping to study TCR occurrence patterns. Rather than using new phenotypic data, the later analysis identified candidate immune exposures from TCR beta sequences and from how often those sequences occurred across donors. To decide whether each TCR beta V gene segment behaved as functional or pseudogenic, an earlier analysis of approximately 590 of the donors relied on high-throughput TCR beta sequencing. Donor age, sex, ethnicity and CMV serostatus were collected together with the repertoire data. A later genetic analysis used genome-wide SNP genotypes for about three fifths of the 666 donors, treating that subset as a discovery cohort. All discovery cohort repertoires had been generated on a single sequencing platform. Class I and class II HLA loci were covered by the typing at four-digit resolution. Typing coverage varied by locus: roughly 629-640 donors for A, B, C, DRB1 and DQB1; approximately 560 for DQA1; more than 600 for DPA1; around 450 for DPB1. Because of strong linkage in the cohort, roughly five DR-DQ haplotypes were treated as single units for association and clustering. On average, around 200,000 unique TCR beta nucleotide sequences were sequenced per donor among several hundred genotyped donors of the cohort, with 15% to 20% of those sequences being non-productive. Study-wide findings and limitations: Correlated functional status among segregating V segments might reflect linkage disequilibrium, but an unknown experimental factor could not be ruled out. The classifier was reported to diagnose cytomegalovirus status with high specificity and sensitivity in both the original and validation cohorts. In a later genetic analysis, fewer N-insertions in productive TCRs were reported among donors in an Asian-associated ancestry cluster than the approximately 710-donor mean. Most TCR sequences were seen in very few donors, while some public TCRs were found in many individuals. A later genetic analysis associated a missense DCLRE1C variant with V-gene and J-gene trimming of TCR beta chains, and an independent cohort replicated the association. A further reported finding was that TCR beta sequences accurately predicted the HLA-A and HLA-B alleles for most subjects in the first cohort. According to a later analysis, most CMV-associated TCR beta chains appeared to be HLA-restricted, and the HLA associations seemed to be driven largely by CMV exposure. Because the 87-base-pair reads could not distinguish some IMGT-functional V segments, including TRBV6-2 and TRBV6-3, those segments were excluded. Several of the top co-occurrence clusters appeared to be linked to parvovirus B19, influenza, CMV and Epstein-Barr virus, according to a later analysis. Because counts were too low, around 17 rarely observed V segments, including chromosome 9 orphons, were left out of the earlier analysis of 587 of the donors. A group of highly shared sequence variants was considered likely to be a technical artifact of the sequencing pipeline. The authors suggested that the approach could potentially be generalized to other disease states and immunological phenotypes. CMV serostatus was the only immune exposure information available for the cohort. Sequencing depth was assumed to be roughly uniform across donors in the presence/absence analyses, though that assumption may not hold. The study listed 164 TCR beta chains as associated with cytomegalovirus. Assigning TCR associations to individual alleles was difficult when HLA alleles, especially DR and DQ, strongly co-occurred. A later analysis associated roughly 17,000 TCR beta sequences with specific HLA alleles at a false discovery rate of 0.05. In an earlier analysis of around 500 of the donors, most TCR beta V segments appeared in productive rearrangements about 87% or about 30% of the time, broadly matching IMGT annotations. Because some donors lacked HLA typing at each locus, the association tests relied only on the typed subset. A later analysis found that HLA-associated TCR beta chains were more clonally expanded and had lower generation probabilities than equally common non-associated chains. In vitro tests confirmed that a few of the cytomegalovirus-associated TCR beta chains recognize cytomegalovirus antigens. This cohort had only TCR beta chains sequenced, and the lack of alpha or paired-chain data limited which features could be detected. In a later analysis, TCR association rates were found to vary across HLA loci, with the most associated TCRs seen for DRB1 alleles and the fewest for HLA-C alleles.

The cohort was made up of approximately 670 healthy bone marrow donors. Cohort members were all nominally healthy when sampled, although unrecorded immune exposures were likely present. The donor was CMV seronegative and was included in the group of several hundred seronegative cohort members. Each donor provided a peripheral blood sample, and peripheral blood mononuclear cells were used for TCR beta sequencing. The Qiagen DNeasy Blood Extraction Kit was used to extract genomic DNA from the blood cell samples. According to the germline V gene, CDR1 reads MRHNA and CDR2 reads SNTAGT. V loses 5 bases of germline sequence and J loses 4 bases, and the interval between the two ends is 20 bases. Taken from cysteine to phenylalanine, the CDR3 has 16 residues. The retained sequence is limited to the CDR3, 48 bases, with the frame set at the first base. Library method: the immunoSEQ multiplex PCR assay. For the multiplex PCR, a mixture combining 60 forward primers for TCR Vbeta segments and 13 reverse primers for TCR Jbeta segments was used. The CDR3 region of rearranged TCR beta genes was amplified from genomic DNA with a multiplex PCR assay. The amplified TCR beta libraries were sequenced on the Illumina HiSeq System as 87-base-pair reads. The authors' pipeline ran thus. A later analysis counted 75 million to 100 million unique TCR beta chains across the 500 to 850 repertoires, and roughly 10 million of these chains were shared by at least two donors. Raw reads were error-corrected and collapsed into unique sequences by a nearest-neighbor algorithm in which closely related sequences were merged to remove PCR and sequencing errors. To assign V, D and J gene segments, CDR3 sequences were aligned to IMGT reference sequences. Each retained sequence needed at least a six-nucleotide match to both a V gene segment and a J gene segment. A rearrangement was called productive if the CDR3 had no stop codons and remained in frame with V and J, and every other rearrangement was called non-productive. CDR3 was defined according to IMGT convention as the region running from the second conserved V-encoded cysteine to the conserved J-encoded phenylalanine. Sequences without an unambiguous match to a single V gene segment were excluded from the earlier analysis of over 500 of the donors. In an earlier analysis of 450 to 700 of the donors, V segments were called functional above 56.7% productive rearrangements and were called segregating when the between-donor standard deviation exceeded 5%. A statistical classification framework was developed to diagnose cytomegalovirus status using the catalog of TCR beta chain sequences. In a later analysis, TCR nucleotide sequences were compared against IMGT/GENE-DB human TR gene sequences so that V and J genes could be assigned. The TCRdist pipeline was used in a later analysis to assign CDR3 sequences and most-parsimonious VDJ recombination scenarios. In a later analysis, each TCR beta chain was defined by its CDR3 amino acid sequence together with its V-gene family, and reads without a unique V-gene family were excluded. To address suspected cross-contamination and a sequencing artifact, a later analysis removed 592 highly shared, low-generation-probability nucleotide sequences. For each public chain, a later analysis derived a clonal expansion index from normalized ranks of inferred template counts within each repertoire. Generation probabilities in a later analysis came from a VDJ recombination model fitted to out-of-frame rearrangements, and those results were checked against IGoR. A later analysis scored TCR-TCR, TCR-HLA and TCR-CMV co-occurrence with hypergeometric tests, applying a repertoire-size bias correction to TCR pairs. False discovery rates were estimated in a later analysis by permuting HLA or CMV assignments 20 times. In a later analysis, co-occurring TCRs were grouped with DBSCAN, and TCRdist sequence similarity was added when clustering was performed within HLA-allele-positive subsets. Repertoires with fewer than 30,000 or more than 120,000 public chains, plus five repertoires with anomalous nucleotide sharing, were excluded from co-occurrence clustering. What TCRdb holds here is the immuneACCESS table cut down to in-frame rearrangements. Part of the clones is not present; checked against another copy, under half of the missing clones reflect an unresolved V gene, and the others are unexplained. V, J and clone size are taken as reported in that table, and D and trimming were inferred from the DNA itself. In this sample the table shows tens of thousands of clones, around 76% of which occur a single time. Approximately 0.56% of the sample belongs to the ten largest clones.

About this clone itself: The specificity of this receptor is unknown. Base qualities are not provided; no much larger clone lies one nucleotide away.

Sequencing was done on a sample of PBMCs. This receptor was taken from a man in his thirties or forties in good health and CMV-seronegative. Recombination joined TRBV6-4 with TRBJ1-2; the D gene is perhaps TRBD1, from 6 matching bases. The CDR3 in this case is CASSLYFTGNSYGYTF. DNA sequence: TGTGCCAGCAGTCTCTATTTTACAGGGAATTCCTATGGCTACACCTTC.